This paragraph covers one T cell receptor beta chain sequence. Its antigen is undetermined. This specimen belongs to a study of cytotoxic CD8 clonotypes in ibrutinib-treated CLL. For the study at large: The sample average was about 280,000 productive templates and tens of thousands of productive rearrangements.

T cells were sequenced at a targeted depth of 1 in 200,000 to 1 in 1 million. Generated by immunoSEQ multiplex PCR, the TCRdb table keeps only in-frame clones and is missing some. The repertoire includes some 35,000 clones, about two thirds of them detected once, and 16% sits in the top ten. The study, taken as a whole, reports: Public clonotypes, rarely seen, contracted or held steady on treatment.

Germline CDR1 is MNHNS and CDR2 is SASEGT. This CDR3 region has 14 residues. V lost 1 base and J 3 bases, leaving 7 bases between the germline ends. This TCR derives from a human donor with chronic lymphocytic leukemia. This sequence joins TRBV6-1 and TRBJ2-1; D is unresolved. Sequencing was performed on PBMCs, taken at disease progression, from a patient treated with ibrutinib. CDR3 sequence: CASSEVTDYNEQFF. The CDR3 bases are TGTGCCAGCAGTGAAGTTACAGACTACAATGAGCAGTTCTTC.